The source of this T cell receptor beta chain is a study of blood T cells in healthy people across ages. Study summary: Through template switching, about one barcoded beta molecule was captured per two T cells, as measured in model experiments.

Extraction yielded at least 6 micrograms of total RNA per sample. Study observations and caveats: Changes in expanded clonotypes were possibly confounded, as the CMV status of donors was unknown.

The ends lost 3 bases at V and 0 bases at J; junction bases unmatched: 6. CDR3 length: 16 residues. CDR1 and CDR2 (germline): SGDLS, YYNGEE. Together with a sample-barcoded 5' primer, a J-beta primer mix was included in a second PCR lasting roughly 6 to 12 cycles. Each CDR3 protein gets one entry after TCRdb re-called the 5' RACE reads with MiXCR. The sample lists around 800,000 distinct CDR3 sequences, more than 35% occurring once. This clonotype showed up many times. Its target is not known. The sample was blood. The clonotype comes from a man at least 80 years old in good health. The chain uses TRBV9 and TRBJ2-3, with 8 nucleotides matching TRBD1. The chain's CDR3 is CASSESGQASTDTQYF. The DNA for the CDR3 is TGTGCCAGCAGCGAATCGGGACAGGCTAGCACAGATACGCAGTATTTT. The full variable domain, its missing parts supplied by reference TRBV9 and TRBJ2-3, is DSGVTQTPKHLITATGQRVTLRCSPRSGDLSVYWYQQSLDQGLQFLIQYYNGEERAKGNILERFSAQQFPDLHSELNLSSLELGDSALYFCASSESGQASTDTQYFGPGTRLTVL.